Sequencing of this TCR beta chain was carried out in a study of OX40 agonist ivuxolimab in advanced cancers. Context from the whole study: Ivuxolimab was an agonistic, fully human IgG2 monoclonal antibody directed against OX40 (CD134), a costimulatory receptor. Intravenous ivuxolimab was administered to patients every 2 weeks at six dose levels: 0.01, 0.1, 0.3, 1.5, 3 and 10 mg/kg. In the dose-escalation cohort, approximately 82% of patients were male, and the mean age was roughly 56 years with a range of about 20 to 90. Partial responses were achieved by three dose-escalation patients, of whom one had hepatocellular carcinoma and two had cutaneous melanoma. Patients were allowed to have had prior anti-PD-1, anti-PD-L1 or anti-CTLA-4 therapy, and roughly two fifths of the dose-escalation patients had been treated with checkpoint inhibitors. Among the 52 dose-escalation patients, approximately 20 had hepatocellular carcinoma, some 15 melanoma, 9 renal cell carcinoma and 9 head and neck cancer. The monotherapy dose-escalation portion (N of about 57 patients) of the phase I ivuxolimab trial is reported in the paper. The purpose of peripheral TCRbeta sequencing was to test whether ivuxolimab changed TCR sequence diversity and led to clonal T-cell expansion.

Patients with a history of autoimmune disease or receiving systemic immunosuppression were excluded from the trial. Peripheral blood for TCR sequencing was collected from all dose cohorts at baseline, on cycle 4 day 1, and on cycle 7 day 1. The samples were taken from a phase I, first-in-human, multicenter, open-label dose-escalation trial of ivuxolimab. Adults with locally advanced or metastatic head and neck squamous cell, hepatocellular, melanoma or renal cell carcinoma were enrolled in the trial. CD4+ and CD8+ T cells were sorted separately from peripheral blood before TCR sequencing. On the study overall, not on this receptor specifically: After ivuxolimab, more expanded clones were found on average in CD8+ T cells than in CD4+ T cells. Low levels of normalized T-cell clonal expansion were also seen in some patients who did not respond. In the 0.1-3.0 mg/kg groups, partial responders had among the lowest normalized peripheral clonal expansion, particularly in CD8+ T cells. The antigen specificity of the clonally expanded peripheral T cells was not determined. Clonal expansion of both CD4+ and CD8+ blood T cells was observed from baseline to week 6 at doses 0.1 to 3.0 mg/kg.

With regard to this clone: It lacks a known antigen. No base quality values were provided; no much bigger clone lies one nucleotide off.

To sequence the TCRbeta CDR3 region, genomic DNA was isolated from the sorted cells. The immunoSEQ Assay was used to sequence the TCRbeta CDR3 regions. TCRdb took over this immuneACCESS table, retaining in-frame rearrangements with V and J assigned. Such tables are incomplete; in checked studies, under half of the missing clones stem from an unresolved V gene, and the remainder is unexplained. The sample includes 70,000 to 90,000 clones, with about 81% observed a single time. Around 7.3% of the sample rests with the top ten. The sequence came from an adult with an advanced solid tumor such as melanoma, head and neck, liver or kidney cancer. This specimen consisted of CD4+ or CD8+ T cells sorted from blood, obtained in a trial of the OX40 agonist ivuxolimab.

The DNA sequence is given as TGCGCCAGCAGCTTGGGACAGGGGAACTATGGCTACACCTTC. Its coded protein is CASSLGQGNYGYTF. The chain joins TRBV5-1 to TRBJ1-2, and 8 junction bases match TRBD1. Including the terminal cysteine and phenylalanine, the CDR3 comprises 14 residues. Only CDR3 DNA is held: 42 bases, read in frame from base 1. The V end gives up 0 bases and the J end 2 bases, leaving 0 bases in the junction not matched to a gene. From a lookup of the germline V gene, CDR1 and CDR2 are SGHRS and YFSETQ.